The 19 T cell receptor beta chains listed next were all sequenced from one sample in a study of shared clonotypes between healthy human individuals. Produced via immunoSEQ multiplex PCR; TCRdb's table is partial and in-frame only. The sample holds 490,000 or so clones, roughly 78% seen once. Source material: PBMCs. The source of these receptors is a woman aged 40 to 50 in good health. Some clones in this sample may be carry-over from other donors' samples.

The rearrangement joins TRBV7-9 to TRBJ1-1; TRBD1 might be the D (5 bases). Trimming pared 6 bases from V and 11 bases from J, leaving 19 bases between. Germline V CDR1 and CDR2: SEHNR, FQNEAQ (reference sequence). The CDR3 consists of 13 residues. CDR3 sequence (DNA): TGTGCCAGCAGTTCCGGGGCCATAGCCGGGGCTTTCTTT. Its protein product is CASSSGAIAGAFF.

The chain employs TRBV20-1 and TRBJ2-5; D unclear. TRBJ2-7 matches the DNA end more closely, so the J call is doubtful. The CDR3 has 11 residues. Germline lookup yields CDR1 DFQATT and CDR2 SNEGSKA (reference sequence). CDR3 amino acids: CSARATHEQYF. The CDR3 DNA follows: TGCAGTGCTAGAGCGACACACGAGCAGTACTTC.

DNA of the CDR3: TGTGCCAGCGGGATGGGGGGAGAGACCCAGTACTTC. Amino acid sequence: CASGMGGETQYF. This sequence joins TRBV7-3 and TRBJ2-5; D is perhaps TRBD2 (6 bases). There are 12 residues in the CDR3. In germline, CDR1 is SGHTA, CDR2 FQGTGA. V was pared by 8 bases and J by 4 bases, with 11 bases between.

This chain connects TRBV5-1 to TRBJ2-6; TRBD2 aligns across 14 bases. The CDR3 consists of 18 residues. After removal of 4 bases from V and 2 bases from J, the junction contained 5 bases not matched to a gene. Germline lookup yields CDR1 SGHRS and CDR2 YFSETQ. The CDR3 sequence: CASSPGTSGSAGANVLTF. The CDR3 nucleotides read TGCGCCAGCAGCCCTGGGACTAGCGGGAGTGCTGGGGCCAACGTCCTGACTTTC.

This rearrangement joins TRBV27 to TRBJ1-3; D is unresolved. The V end was cut by 4 bases, the J end by 0 bases, with 7 bases between. Germline CDR1 reads MNHEY; CDR2 reads SMNVEV (reference sequence). CDR3 size: 14 residues. The CDR3 here is CASSSPHSGNTIYF. The CDR3 DNA reads as TGTGCCAGCAGTTCCCCACACTCTGGAAACACCATATATTTT.

The rearrangement links TRBV12-5 to TRBJ2-1, with D uncertain. V lost 4 bases, J lost 0 bases, and 16 bases lay in between. Germline V gene data show CDR1 as LGHNT and CDR2 as FRNRAP. The CDR3 is 17 residues long. The CDR3 DNA is TGTGCTAGTGGTTCGACCGAACGGGTGAGCTCCTACAATGAGCAGTTCTTC. It yields the protein CASGSTERVSSYNEQFF.

This chain links TRBV15 with TRBJ1-5; weak D call: TRBD1 (5 bases). Germline V gives CDR1 LNHNV, CDR2 YYDKDF (reference sequence). Trimming pared 0 bases from V and 0 bases from J, leaving 15 bases between. The CDR3 covers 18 residues. The CDR3 here is CATSRDPATAHSNQPQHF. CDR3 DNA: TGTGCCACCAGCAGAGATCCCGCGACAGCCCATAGCAATCAGCCCCAGCATTTT.

As DNA, the CDR3 is TGTGCCATCAGCCCCGGTAACACCATATATTTT. It specifies CAISPGNTIYF. The chain couples TRBV10-3 to TRBJ1-3; no clear D gene. In germline, CDR1 is ENHRY, CDR2 SYGVKD. V dropped 6 bases and J dropped 7 bases, with 7 bases sitting between them. The CDR3 covers 11 residues.

As concerns this clone: Additional DNA sequences in this sample encode the identical CDR3. The CDR3 protein is CASSIGGGYEQYF. The CDR3 DNA follows: TGTGCCAGTAGTATAGGGGGAGGCTACGAGCAGTACTTC. This chain uses TRBV19 with TRBJ2-7; a possible D gene is TRBD2 (6 bases). CDR1 is LNHDA, CDR2 SQIVND, per germline (reference sequence). This CDR3 spans 13 amino acids. V was trimmed by 1 base and J by 3 bases, leaving 7 bases between them.

CDR3 coding DNA: TGTGCCAGCAGTTCTCCCGCCTATAATTCACCCCTCCACTTT. The encoded protein is CASSSPAYNSPLHF. The rearrangement uses TRBV27 and TRBJ1-6; D is unclear. V dropped 4 bases and J dropped 2 bases, with 6 bases sitting between them. Germline CDR1 MNHEY, CDR2 SMNVEV (reference sequence). The length of the CDR3 is 14 residues.

To note about this clone: This could be a read error, since a much larger clone is one nucleotide away. This chain joins TRBV2 and TRBJ1-4; D is ambiguous. Germline CDR1 and CDR2: SNHLY and FYNNEI. The CDR3 totals 13 residues. In nucleotides, the CDR3 is TGTGCCAGCTTAGAGGGATGGAATGGAAAACTGTTTTTT. Protein sequence: CASLEGWNGKLFF.

Only one count was recorded for this clone. A much larger clone sits a single nucleotide away, making a read error possible. The same CDR3 can be traced to other DNA sequences in this sample. V gene TRBV7-9 combines with J gene TRBJ1-4, with 10 bases lining up with TRBD1. The CDR3 runs to 16 residues. V lost 3 bases and J lost 7; bases outside the gene matches: 8. CDR1 is SEHNR and CDR2 is FQNEAQ in the germline V gene (reference sequence). The CDR3 region is CASSLTGGEGGEKLFF. In nucleotides, the CDR3 is TGTGCCAGCAGCTTGACAGGGGGCGAGGGAGGTGAAAAACTGTTTTTT. Variable domain in full (rest from reference TRBV7-9 and TRBJ1-4): DTGVSQNPRHKITKRGQNVTFRCDPISEHNRLYWYRQTLGQGPEFLTYFQNEAQLEKSRLLSDRFSAERPKGSFSTLEIQRTEQGDSAMYLCASSLTGGEGGEKLFFGSGTQLSVL.

This chain joins TRBV28 and TRBJ2-7; TRBD2 aligns across 12 bases. The CDR3 contains 14 residues. Germline V gives CDR1 MDHEN, CDR2 SYDVKM. Trimming at V came to 5 bases and at J to 3 bases, leaving 2 bases not matched to a gene. CDR3 bases: TGTGCCAGCAGTCCGGGACTAGCGGGCTACGAGCAGTACTTC. Translation gives CASSPGLAGYEQYF.

A few counts support this clone. The J gene is TRBJ1-5, the V gene TRBV4-2; 11 nucleotides line up with TRBD1. CDR3 length: 17 residues. Germline CDR1 reads LGHNA; CDR2 reads YNFKEQ. V trimming: 0 bases; J trimming: 2 bases; junction bases outside the gene matches: 3. DNA for the CDR3: TGTGCCAGCAGCCAAGAGGGGGGACAGGGGGGCAATCAGCCCCAGCATTTT. It is translated as CASSQEGGQGGNQPQHF.

The CDR3 nucleotides read TGTGCCAGCAGCTTGGGCAGCAATCCAGCACTAGAGCAGTTCTTC. Translation gives CASSLGSNPALEQFF. The V and J genes are TRBV7-6 and TRBJ2-1, with D unresolved. The CDR3 runs 15 residues. Trimming took off 3 bases at V and 10 bases at J, with 19 bases between the two ends. The germline CDR1 and CDR2 sequences are SGHVS and FNYEAQ.

This chain joins TRBV2 and TRBJ2-1; D is unresolved. The CDR3 is 10 residues long. V was clipped by 4 bases and J by 13 bases, with 8 bases between them. Germline lookup yields CDR1 SNHLY and CDR2 FYNNEI. For the CDR3, the DNA is TGTGCCAGCAGTGTACTTGACCAGTTCTTC. Amino acids: CASSVLDQFF.

This rearrangement joins TRBV27 to TRBJ2-7, with 9 bases identical to TRBD1. This CDR3 comprises 19 residues. CDR1 and CDR2 (germline): MNHEY, SMNVEV (reference sequence). After removal of 1 base from V and 1 base from J, the junction contained 14 bases not matched to a gene. CDR3 nucleotide sequence: TGTGCCAGCAGTTTATATCCCCAGGGGGACAGGGTGGGATCCTACGAGCAGTACTTC. The encoded protein is CASSLYPQGDRVGSYEQYF.

The V call is TRBV7-6, the J call TRBJ1-3, with D possibly TRBD1 on 6 matching bases. With 5 bases removed from V and 0 bases from J, the gap between germline ends came to 8 bases. Germline V gene lookup returns CDR1 SGHVS and CDR2 FNYEAQ. The CDR3 has 14 amino acids. CDR3 loop: CASSPRGSGNTIYF. The CDR3, as DNA: TGTGCCAGCAGCCCCAGGGGCTCTGGAAACACCATATATTTT.

The rearrangement uses TRBV6-5 and TRBJ1-6, with D uncertain. Germline V lookup: CDR1 MNHEY, CDR2 SVGAGI. Deletions cut 0 bases from V and 9 bases from J, with 9 bases between. CDR3 length: 14 amino acids. As DNA, the CDR3 is TGTGCCAGCAGTTACTCCGAGCTAAGTTCACCCCTCCACTTT. It encodes CASSYSELSSPLHF.